This T cell receptor (beta chain) was captured by sequencing in a study of T-cell memory formation after mild COVID-19. General study findings and limits: Later expanders leaned CD4+, whereas day 15 to 85 contracting clones were balanced CD4/CD8. Contracting CD4+ clones lay largely in CM and EM, with CD8+ ones residing in EMRA.

Points on this clonotype: Its matching antigen is unknown.

5'RACE primed from the constant segment yielded TCR alpha and TCR beta cDNA libraries bearing sample barcodes and UMIs. TCRdb processed the 5' RACE reads anew with MiXCR; each CDR3 protein has one entry. In the table there are under 450,000 distinct CDR3 sequences, 20% to 25% of which are singletons. Sequencing was carried out using PBMCs or a T cell subset sorted from them (not recorded which). The origin of this receptor is a man aged 18 to 30 who had mild COVID-19 (a few samples of this study predate the infection). Cell type and time point are not known.

CDR3 coding DNA: TGCAGTGCTAGAGATCCGGGACTAGCCCCAGATACGCAGTATTTT. It encodes CSARDPGLAPDTQYF. The rearrangement uses TRBV20-1 and TRBJ2-3; 9 nucleotides match TRBD2. This CDR3 has 15 residues. CDR1 is DFQATT, CDR2 SNEGSKA, per germline (reference sequence). Trimming at V came to 0 bases and at J to 4 bases, leaving 5 bases not matched to a gene.